Each of the 25 T cell receptor beta chains below was sequenced from the same sample in a study of vaccination and CD4 T cells after COVID-19. Treatment of the sample: roughly ten-day PBMC culture with coronavirus spike peptide pools or control peptides (ViraFEST assay). Cultured CD4+ T cells had their DNA profiled by the Oncomine TCR Beta short-read assay. TCRdb passed the PCR reads through MiXCR, listing each CDR3 protein once. Counted here are 13,000 to 15,000 distinct CDR3 sequences, approximately 55% occurring once; the ten biggest clones make up 10%. What these receptors recognize is not known. Sequenced here: CD4+ T cells from blood, cultured in vitro, sampled before SARS-CoV-2 vaccination. The receptors stem from a human donor who had recovered from COVID-19.

This rearrangement joins TRBV20-1 to TRBJ2-1, with 8 bases identical to TRBD2. The germline CDR1 and CDR2 sequences are DFQATT and SNEGSKA (reference sequence). The length of the CDR3 is 15 residues. V lost 2 bases, J lost 6 bases, and 9 bases stayed unmatched. This chain's CDR3 is CSARRPGRAVNEQFF. The DNA for the CDR3 is TGCAGTGCTAGAAGACCCGGGAGGGCCGTCAATGAGCAGTTCTTC.

The chain's CDR3 is CASSMLAGQDNEQFF. CDR3 in DNA: TGTGCCAGCAGTATGCTAGCGGGTCAGGACAATGAGCAGTTCTTC. The gene calls are TRBV6-4 and TRBJ2-1, with TRBD2 matching 8 bases. Germline V gene data show CDR1 as MRHNA and CDR2 as SNTAGT. V lost 5 bases, J lost 5 bases, and 8 bases stayed unmatched. CDR3 length: 15 amino acids.

As DNA, the CDR3 is TGTGCCAGCAGCTCGAGGGACGGACCCTCTGAAGCTTTCTTT. Its translation is CASSSRDGPSEAFF. The chain is built from TRBV7-8 and TRBJ1-1, with D possibly matching TRBD1 (5 bases). Trimming removed 4 bases at V and 6 bases at J, with 15 bases between. Germline V gene lookup returns CDR1 SGHVS and CDR2 FQNEAQ. CDR3 length: 14 residues.

The chain combines TRBV2 with TRBJ2-2, with 11 nucleotides matching TRBD1. This CDR3 contains 15 residues. CDR1 is SNHLY, CDR2 FYNNEI, per germline. V shed 4 bases, J shed 6 bases, and the junction held 4 bases outside the gene matches. The CDR3 DNA reads TGTGCCAGCAGTGTGGGACAGGGGGGACCCGGGGAGCTGTTTTTT. Its protein is CASSVGQGGPGELFF.

This clonotype was seen a handful of times. The chain employs TRBV12-3 or TRBV12-4 and TRBJ1-5, with TRBD1 identical over 10 bases. After removal of 5 bases from V and 6 bases from J, the junction contained 7 bases not matched to a gene. The CDR3 sequence is 15 residues long. The CDR3 here is CASSATGGLGQPQHF. The CDR3 DNA follows: TGTGCCAGCAGTGCGACAGGGGGCTTGGGTCAGCCCCAGCATTTT.

The table lists this clonotype with a count of one. V gene TRBV7-9 combines with J gene TRBJ2-2; D is undetermined. Germline assignment: CDR1 SEHNR and CDR2 FQNEAQ (reference sequence). V was clipped by 6 bases and J by 6 bases, with 14 bases between them. This CDR3 comprises 14 residues. The CDR3 region is CASSPLLRAGELFF. In DNA form, the CDR3 reads TGTGCCAGCAGTCCACTTCTAAGGGCCGGGGAGCTGTTTTTT.

The rearrangement links TRBV20-1 to TRBJ1-1, with 8 bases fitting TRBD1. V lost 1 base and J lost 1; bases outside the gene matches: 11. This CDR3 comprises 17 residues. Germline lookup yields CDR1 DFQATT and CDR2 SNEGSKA (reference sequence). CDR3 sequence reads: CSARVLDRGSSNTEAFF. Written as DNA, the CDR3 is TGCAGTGCTAGAGTCCTCGACAGGGGCTCATCGAACACTGAAGCTTTCTTT.

V gene TRBV19 combines with J gene TRBJ2-7, with D unresolved. Deletions cut 3 bases from V and 2 bases from J, with 8 bases between. Germline values: CDR1 LNHDA, CDR2 SQIVND (reference sequence). This CDR3 has 13 amino acids. The CDR3 DNA sequence: TGTGCCAGTAGTATCCGAGACACCTACGAGCAGTACTTC. Residues: CASSIRDTYEQYF.

This chain connects TRBV7-9 to TRBJ1-2; TRBD1 agrees at 9 bases. V shed 5 bases, J shed 1 base, and the junction held 5 bases outside the gene matches. CDR1 is SEHNR and CDR2 is FQNEAQ in the germline V gene (reference sequence). This CDR3 comprises 15 residues. The CDR3 loop reads CASSPGTGINYGYTF. For the CDR3, the DNA is TGTGCCAGCAGCCCCGGGACAGGGATTAACTATGGCTACACCTTC. The entire variable domain, with the rest obtained from reference TRBV7-9 and TRBJ1-2, is as follows: DTGVSQNPRHKITKRGQNVTFRCDPISEHNRLYWYRQTLGQGPEFLTYFQNEAQLEKSRLLSDRFSAERPKGSFSTLEIQRTEQGDSAMYLCASSPGTGINYGYTFGSGTRLTVV.

This rearrangement joins TRBV6-1 to TRBJ2-3, with 13 positions matching TRBD2. The CDR3 is 20 amino acids. V was pared by 10 bases and J by 3 bases, with 22 bases of the junction left unmatched. Looked up from germline, CDR1 is MNHNS and CDR2 is SASEGT. This chain's CDR3 is CATSLREAGLAGRGTDTQYF. The CDR3 DNA is TGTGCCACCAGCCTTAGGGAGGCGGGACTAGCGGGACGGGGGACAGATACGCAGTATTTT.

This rearrangement joins TRBV20-1 to TRBJ1-2; 8 bases line up with TRBD1. V lost 5 bases, J lost 6 bases, and 5 bases stayed unmatched. Germline V gives CDR1 DFQATT, CDR2 SNEGSKA (reference sequence). The length of the CDR3 is 12 residues. DNA for the CDR3: TGCAGTGCTGGACAGGGAGGGGATGGCTACACCTTC. Translating gives CSAGQGGDGYTF.

V usage is TRBV14 and J usage is TRBJ2-7, with TRBD2 as a possible D gene (5 bases). The CDR3 extends over 15 amino acids. The ends were cut back, 4 bases at V and 2 bases at J, with 15 bases in the middle. Germline CDR1 SGHDN, CDR2 FVKESK. The CDR3 loop reads CASSPLEVAAYEQYF. CDR3 coding DNA: TGTGCCAGCAGCCCCTTGGAGGTCGCGGCCTACGAGCAGTACTTC.

J is TRBJ1-6 and V is TRBV7-8, with a weak D call TRBD1 (5 bases). In germline, CDR1 is SGHVS, CDR2 FQNEAQ. CDR3 length: 17 residues. V lost 1 base and J 9 bases, leaving 19 bases between the germline ends. Here the CDR3 reads CASSLGGVVSFSSPLHF. DNA of the CDR3: TGTGCCAGCAGCTTAGGGGGCGTGGTTTCCTTTAGTTCACCCCTCCACTTT.

The chain recombines TRBV6-1 with TRBJ2-2; 8 nucleotides match TRBD2. In germline, CDR1 is MNHNS, CDR2 SASEGT. CDR3 length: 14 residues. Losses at the gene ends were 6 bases for V and 6 bases for J; bases not matched to a gene: 6. The CDR3 reads CASSPGRVAGELFF. The CDR3 DNA is TGTGCCAGCAGCCCCGGGAGGGTCGCCGGGGAGCTGTTTTTT.

V is TRBV6-5 and J is TRBJ2-7; 7 bases map to TRBD1. The germline CDR1 and CDR2 sequences are MNHEY and SVGAGI. The CDR3 has 14 residues. V lost 2 bases and J lost 4; bases outside the gene matches: 5. The CDR3, as DNA: TGTGCCAGCAGTTACGGGACAGACCCTTACGAGCAGTACTTC. Protein sequence: CASSYGTDPYEQYF.

This clonotype was seen once. The junction departs from germline at one end; a sequencing error may be responsible. The chain has TRBV2 and TRBJ1-2; D not certain. Germline V CDR1 and CDR2: SNHLY, FYNNEI. This CDR3 has 12 residues. CDR3 DNA sequence: TGTGCCAGCAGCGAAGTGAACGTGCGCGGGGAATTC. Encoded protein: CASSEVNVRGEF.

The rearrangement joins TRBV6-2 or TRBV6-3 to TRBJ2-3; D could derive from TRBD1 or TRBD2 (6 bases each). CDR3 size: 14 residues. Looked up from germline, CDR1 is MNHEY and CDR2 is SVGEGT. V dropped 5 bases and J dropped 7 bases, with 16 bases sitting between them. The CDR3 region has the DNA TGTGCCAGCAGTAGCACCGGGGGCAAGAATACGCAGTATTTT. It specifies CASSSTGGKNTQYF.

J is TRBJ2-1 and V is TRBV20-1, with unresolved D. V lost 6 bases and J 6 bases, leaving 21 bases between the germline ends. The CDR3 consists of 15 residues. Germline-derived CDR1 and CDR2 are DFQATT and SNEGSKA (reference sequence). For the CDR3, the DNA is TGCAGTGCCAAAGACGGAGCGTTGCCGTCCAATGAGCAGTTCTTC. Translation: CSAKDGALPSNEQFF.

The sample holds a few counts of this clonotype. This chain's CDR3 is CASSLGVGGNSPLHF. DNA of the CDR3: TGTGCCAGCAGTTTAGGGGTCGGAGGTAATTCACCCCTCCACTTT. The rearrangement uses TRBV28 and TRBJ1-6; D ambiguous. CDR1 and CDR2 (germline): MDHEN, SYDVKM. V was shortened by 2 bases and J by 6 bases, with 11 bases between the two germline ends. CDR3 size: 15 residues.

This chain uses TRBV7-3 with TRBJ2-3; no reliable D call. The CDR3 length is 14 residues. The V and J ends lost 5 bases and 0 bases respectively, with 9 bases between them. Germline CDR1 is SGHTA and CDR2 is FQGTGA. The CDR3 spells CASSLDPSTDTQYF. The CDR3 DNA sequence: TGTGCCAGCAGCCTCGACCCAAGCACAGATACGCAGTATTTT.

The gene calls are TRBV6-5 and TRBJ2-6; D remains ambiguous. The CDR3 is 22 residues long. Germline assignment: CDR1 MNHEY and CDR2 SVGAGI. Trimming took off 0 bases at V and 0 bases at J, with 24 bases between the two ends. Here the CDR3 reads CASSYSVDGTARLDSGANVLTF. Written as DNA, the CDR3 is TGTGCCAGCAGTTACTCAGTTGATGGAACGGCACGGTTGGACTCTGGGGCCAACGTCCTGACTTTC.

Concerning this clonotype itself: Its ends do not fully match the called genes, so a read error is possible. The chain couples TRBV7-3 to TRBJ2-3; D unresolved. The CDR3 has 11 residues. Germline V CDR1 and CDR2: SGHTA, FQGTGA. The CDR3 nucleotides are TGTGCCAGCGGCTTAGGAGATACGCAGTATTTT. It codes for CASGLGDTQYF. Looking up the rest from reference TRBV7-3 and TRBJ2-3 gives the full variable domain: GAGVSQTPSNKVTEKGKYVELRCDPISGHTALYWYRQSLGQGPEFLIYFQGTGAADDSGLPNDRFFAVRPEGSVSTLKIQRTERGDSAVYLCASGLGDTQYFGPGTRLTVL.

J is TRBJ2-7 and V is TRBV7-2, with D unclear. The germline CDR1 and CDR2 sequences are SGHTA and FQGNSA. The CDR3 consists of 12 residues. V lost 6 bases, J lost 2 bases, and 8 bases lay in between. DNA of the CDR3: TGTGCCAGCAGGGGCAGCACCTACGAGCAGTACTTC. Its translation is CASRGSTYEQYF.

The chain has TRBV6-1 and TRBJ2-5; D tentatively fits TRBD1 or TRBD2 (6 bases each). Germline-derived CDR1 and CDR2 are MNHNS and SASEGT. Deletions cut 2 bases from V and 4 bases from J, with 14 bases between. CDR3 length equals 15 residues. As DNA, the CDR3 is TGTGCCAGCAGTGAACTTAGGAGGGGGAGAGAGACCCAGTACTTC. It specifies CASSELRRGRETQYF.

The table lists this clonotype with a few counts. The chain links TRBV7-2 to TRBJ2-5; 14 nucleotides align to TRBD2. The V gene's germline CDR1 is SGHTA and CDR2 FQGNSA. CDR3 length equals 17 residues. Trimming at V came to 1 base and at J to 5 bases, leaving 6 bases not matched to a gene. CDR3 amino acids: CASSLGTSGRKGETQYF. In DNA, the CDR3 is TGTGCCAGCAGCTTAGGGACTAGCGGGAGGAAGGGGGAGACCCAGTACTTC.